The T cell receptor (beta chain) described here comes from a study of T cells after yellow fever vaccination. Study overall: Preparation of the low-cell-number fractions used SMART-Seq v4 Ultra Low Input.

This clonotype was counted at least ten times. The antigen is undetermined. Study-wide results and limits: The bulk population could contribute abundant contaminating clonotypes to FACS-sorted repertoires.

Germline V gene lookup returns CDR1 DFQATT and CDR2 SNEGSKA (reference sequence). Trimming removed 3 bases from V and 5 bases from J; junction bases left unmatched: 5. The CDR3 is 14 amino acids. MiXCR was run by TCRdb on the 5' RACE reads, yielding one entry per CDR3 protein. Among a few hundred thousand distinct CDR3 sequences, less than 8.5% were seen once, and the ten largest hold about 0.85%. The chain combines TRBV20-1 with TRBJ2-2, with TRBD2 identical over 8 bases. This sequence originates from a man under 40 who received the YFV17D yellow fever vaccine. The sequencing here drew on CD4+ T cells sorted from PBMCs, taken 15 days after the yellow fever booster vaccination. CDR3 nucleotide sequence: TGCAGTGCTAGTGGCGGGAGGAGAACCGGGGAGCTGTTTTTT. As protein: CSASGGRRTGELFF.